The clone carrying this TCR beta chain has a count of ten or more. Its antigen is still unknown. This sample stems from a study of Graves' ophthalmopathy and Graves' hyperthyroidism. Overall study results and limits: With a specificity of around 72% and a sensitivity of 60% to 71%, the model predicted ophthalmopathy progression.

For repertoire sequencing, the TCR beta CDR3 regions were amplified from RNA transcripts. The first-round RT-PCR employed HTBI primers together with the Qiagen OneStep RT-PCR kit. A multiplex PCR was then performed as the second round. TCRdb processed the multiplex PCR reads anew with MiXCR; each CDR3 protein has one entry. Found here are about 400,000 distinct CDR3 sequences, just over 15% of them singletons; the top ten hold approximately 7%. Ophthalmopathy not arising within 18 months of follow-up defined hyperthyroidism as stable. Diagnostic conclusions were grounded in clinical symptoms, serum thyroxine, TRAb, thyroid ultrasound and orbital computed tomography. The CDR3 consists of 14 residues. Deletions cut 1 base from V and 4 bases from J, with 11 bases between. The germline CDR1 and CDR2 sequences are LGHNA and YNFKEQ.

This TCR came from a woman aged 18-29 years with stable Graves' hyperthyroidism. Sequencing used peripheral blood. The V gene is TRBV4-2, the J gene TRBJ2-7; no definite D call. The CDR3 DNA sequence: TGTGCCAGCAGCCAAGTCACAACATCTTACGAGCAGTACTTC. Protein product: CASSQVTTSYEQYF.